This entry describes one T cell receptor beta chain. Its antigen is as yet unknown. Amplification used 60 Vbeta primers and 13 Jbeta primers. The authors' processing: Counted up in a later analysis, unique TCR beta chains came to around 80 million, with about 9.9 million shared. TCRdb keeps only in-frame clones here, not all; method: immunoSEQ multiplex PCR. V and J calls and clone size come straight from that table; D and trimming were deduced from the DNA. The sample has 150,000 to 200,000 clones; roughly 73% are singletons. This entry belongs to a study of cytomegalovirus exposure and HLA in healthy donors. Study results and limitations: 16,951 TCR beta sequences were associated with HLA alleles at 0.05 false discovery rate in a later analysis. Productive rates of about 87% or about 30% were seen for most TCR beta V segments in an earlier analysis.

The study sampled nominally healthy donors, though unrecorded immune exposures were likely. The V gene lost 0 bases and the J gene lost 6 bases, with 16 bases spanning the gap. CDR3 length equals 16 residues. Germline V gene data show CDR1 as LNHDA and CDR2 as SQIVND (reference sequence). Sequencing used PBMCs. The chain employs TRBV19 and TRBJ2-3, with TRBD1 as a possible D gene (7 bases). The receptor comes from a man aged 18-30 years in good health and CMV-seropositive. The CDR3 spells CASSIDRARGADTQYF. The CDR3 DNA reads TGTGCCAGTAGTATAGATCGTGCCAGGGGGGCCGATACGCAGTATTTT.